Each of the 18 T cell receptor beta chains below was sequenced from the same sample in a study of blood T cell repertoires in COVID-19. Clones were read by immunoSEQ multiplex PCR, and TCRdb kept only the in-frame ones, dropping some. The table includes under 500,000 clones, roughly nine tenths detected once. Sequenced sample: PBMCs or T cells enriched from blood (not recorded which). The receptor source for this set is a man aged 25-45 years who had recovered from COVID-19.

CDR3 sequence: CASSPGRVTIYF. The CDR3 region has the DNA TGTGCCAGCAGTCCGGGTCGGGTCACCATATATTTT. This chain joins TRBV28 and TRBJ1-3; D unclear. The V end was cut by 5 bases, the J end by 9 bases, with 11 bases between. Germline values: CDR1 MDHEN, CDR2 SYDVKM. This CDR3 spans 12 amino acids.

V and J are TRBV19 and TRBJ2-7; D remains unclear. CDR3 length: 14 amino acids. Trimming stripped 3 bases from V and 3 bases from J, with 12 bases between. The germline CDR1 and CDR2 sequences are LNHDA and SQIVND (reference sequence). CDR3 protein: CASSIQASFYEQYF. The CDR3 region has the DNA TGTGCCAGTAGTATCCAGGCGAGCTTCTACGAGCAGTACTTC.

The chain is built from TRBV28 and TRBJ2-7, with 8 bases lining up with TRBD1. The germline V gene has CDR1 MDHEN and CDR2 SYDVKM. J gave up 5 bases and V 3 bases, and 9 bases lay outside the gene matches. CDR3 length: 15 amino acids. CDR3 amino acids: CASSFGVQGAHEQYF. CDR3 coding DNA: TGTGCCAGCAGTTTTGGGGTTCAGGGGGCCCACGAGCAGTACTTC.

The CDR3 region is CASLAGTGVSTEAFF. The CDR3 DNA reads as TGTGCCAGCTTGGCCGGGACAGGGGTGAGCACTGAAGCTTTCTTT. The chain employs TRBV2 and TRBJ1-1, with 10 bases fitting TRBD1. The CDR3 is made up of 15 amino acids. V gave up 8 bases and J gave up 4 bases; unmatched junction bases: 10. CDR1 and CDR2 (germline): SNHLY, FYNNEI.

CDR3 in DNA: TGTGCCAGCAGCCGTAATAGCGAGACCTACAATGAGCAGTTCTTC. This gives the protein CASSRNSETYNEQFF. The rearrangement links TRBV7-9 to TRBJ2-1; tentative D call: TRBD2 (5 bases). There are 15 residues in the CDR3. Germline V gene lookup returns CDR1 SEHNR and CDR2 FQNEAQ (reference sequence). Trimming shortened V by 5 bases and J by 2 bases, and 13 bases separated the two germline ends. The full variable domain, in which reference TRBV7-9 and TRBJ2-1 provide the parts outside the CDR3, is DTGVSQNPRHKITKRGQNVTFRCDPISEHNRLYWYRQTLGQGPEFLTYFQNEAQLEKSRLLSDRFSAERPKGSFSTLEIQRTEQGDSAMYLCASSRNSETYNEQFFGPGTRLTVL.

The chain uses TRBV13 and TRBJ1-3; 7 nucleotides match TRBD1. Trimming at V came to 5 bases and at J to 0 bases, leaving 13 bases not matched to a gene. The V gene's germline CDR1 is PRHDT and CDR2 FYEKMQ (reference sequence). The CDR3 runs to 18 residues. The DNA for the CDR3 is TGTGCCAGCAGCATGTCCATCAACAGGGGTTACTCTGGAAACACCATATATTTT. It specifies CASSMSINRGYSGNTIYF.

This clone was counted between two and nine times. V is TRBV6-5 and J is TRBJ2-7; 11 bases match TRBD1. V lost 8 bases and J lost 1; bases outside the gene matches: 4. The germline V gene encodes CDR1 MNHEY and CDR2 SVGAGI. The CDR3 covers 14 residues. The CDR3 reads CASGQGARSYEQYF. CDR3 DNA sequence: TGTGCCAGCGGACAGGGGGCTCGATCCTACGAGCAGTACTTC.

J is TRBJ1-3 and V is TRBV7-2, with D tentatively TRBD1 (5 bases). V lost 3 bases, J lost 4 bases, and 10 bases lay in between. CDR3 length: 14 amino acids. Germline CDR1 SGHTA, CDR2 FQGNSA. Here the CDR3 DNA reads TGTGCCAGCAGCTTGTTATGGACAGGAAACACCATATATTTT. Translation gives CASSLLWTGNTIYF.

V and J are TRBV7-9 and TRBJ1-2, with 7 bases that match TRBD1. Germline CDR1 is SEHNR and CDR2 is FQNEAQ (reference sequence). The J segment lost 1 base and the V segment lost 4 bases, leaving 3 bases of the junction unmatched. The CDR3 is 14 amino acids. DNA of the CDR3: TGTGCCAGCAGCTCCGGGACAGTTAACTATGGCTACACCTTC. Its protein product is CASSSGTVNYGYTF.

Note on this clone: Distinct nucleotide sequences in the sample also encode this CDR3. The CDR3 bases are TGTGCCAGTAGTAGGGACAGGAGTAATCAGCCCCAGCATTTT. This encodes CASSRDRSNQPQHF. The gene calls are TRBV19 and TRBJ1-5, with TRBD1 matching 8 bases. This CDR3 contains 14 residues. Germline V gives CDR1 LNHDA, CDR2 SQIVND (reference sequence). V gave up 4 bases and J gave up 4 bases; unmatched junction bases: 3.

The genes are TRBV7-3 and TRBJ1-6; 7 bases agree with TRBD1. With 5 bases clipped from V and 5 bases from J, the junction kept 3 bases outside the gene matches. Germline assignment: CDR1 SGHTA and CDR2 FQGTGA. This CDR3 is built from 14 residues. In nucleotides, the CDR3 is TGTGCCAGCAGCAAAGGGACAGATAATTCACCCCTCCACTTT. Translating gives CASSKGTDNSPLHF.

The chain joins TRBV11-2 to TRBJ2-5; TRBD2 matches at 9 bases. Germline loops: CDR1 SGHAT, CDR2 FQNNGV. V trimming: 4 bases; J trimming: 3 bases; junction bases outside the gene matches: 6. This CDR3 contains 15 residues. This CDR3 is CASSWTLAGEETQYF. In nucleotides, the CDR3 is TGTGCCAGCAGCTGGACTTTAGCGGGAGAAGAGACCCAGTACTTC.

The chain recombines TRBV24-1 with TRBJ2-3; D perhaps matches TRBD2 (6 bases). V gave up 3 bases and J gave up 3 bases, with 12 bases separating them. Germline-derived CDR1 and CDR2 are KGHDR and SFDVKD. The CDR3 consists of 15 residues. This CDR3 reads CATSDAGTWTDTQYF. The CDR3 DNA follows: TGTGCCACCAGTGATGCCGGGACTTGGACAGATACGCAGTATTTT.

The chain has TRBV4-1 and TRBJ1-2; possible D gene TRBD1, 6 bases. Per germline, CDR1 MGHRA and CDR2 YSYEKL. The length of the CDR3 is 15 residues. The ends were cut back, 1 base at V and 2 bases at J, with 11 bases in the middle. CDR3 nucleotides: TGCGCCAGCAGCCAAGCATGGACAGAGAACTATGGCTACACCTTC. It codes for CASSQAWTENYGYTF.

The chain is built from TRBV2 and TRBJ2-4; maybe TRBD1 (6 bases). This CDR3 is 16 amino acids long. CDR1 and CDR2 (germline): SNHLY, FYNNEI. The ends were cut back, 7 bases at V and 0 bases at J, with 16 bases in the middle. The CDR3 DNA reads TGTGCCAGCACAACCCGCCACAGGGTAGCCAAAAACATTCAGTACTTC. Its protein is CASTTRHRVAKNIQYF.

The CDR3 nucleotides are TGTGCCATTAGGACAGGGAGTAATGAGCAGTTCTTC. It encodes CAIRTGSNEQFF. The chain carries TRBV19 and TRBJ2-1; 8 bases are shared with TRBD1. Looked up from germline, CDR1 is LNHDA and CDR2 is SQIVND (reference sequence). V lost 10 bases to trimming and J lost 7 bases; unmatched junction nucleotides: 6. The CDR3 is 12 residues long.

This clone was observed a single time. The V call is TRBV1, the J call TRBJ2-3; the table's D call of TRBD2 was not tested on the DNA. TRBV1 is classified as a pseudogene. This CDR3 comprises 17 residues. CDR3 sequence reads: CTSSQDLSGSPTDTQYF. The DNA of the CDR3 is TGCACCAGCAGCCAAGATCTCAGCGGGAGTCCGACAGATACGCAGTATTTT.

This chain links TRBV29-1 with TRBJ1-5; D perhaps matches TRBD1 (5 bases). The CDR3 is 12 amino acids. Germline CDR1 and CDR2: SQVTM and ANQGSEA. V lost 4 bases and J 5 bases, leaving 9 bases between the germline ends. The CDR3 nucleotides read TGCAGCGTTGGGGGGGGAGATCAGCCCCAGCATTTT. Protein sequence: CSVGGGDQPQHF.